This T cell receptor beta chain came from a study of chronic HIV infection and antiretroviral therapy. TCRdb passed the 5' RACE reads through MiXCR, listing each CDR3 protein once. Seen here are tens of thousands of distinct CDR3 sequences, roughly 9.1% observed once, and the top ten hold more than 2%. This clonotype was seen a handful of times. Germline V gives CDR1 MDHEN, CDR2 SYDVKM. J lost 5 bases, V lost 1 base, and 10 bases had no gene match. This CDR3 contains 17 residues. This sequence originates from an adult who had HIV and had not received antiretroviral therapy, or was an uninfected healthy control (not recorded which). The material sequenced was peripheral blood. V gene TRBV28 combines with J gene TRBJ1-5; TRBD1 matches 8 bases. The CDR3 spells CASSLLAGGFVDQPQHF. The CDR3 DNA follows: TGTGCCAGCAGTTTATTGGCAGGGGGCTTCGTGGATCAGCCCCAGCATTTT.